The TCR beta chain under discussion was sequenced for a study of spatial heterogeneity in lung cancer. The overall study: As counted in raw reads, each unique TCR and UMI combination appeared more than ten times on average.

Study-level results: Resection saw ubiquitous expanded tumor TCRs appear in blood more than follow-up did.

The length of the CDR3 is 12 residues. Germline loops: CDR1 MDHEN, CDR2 SYDVKM. The V gene lost 2 bases and the J gene lost 8 bases, with 9 bases spanning the gap. This clonotype was recorded many times. The antigen remains undetermined. Documented time point: sample taken at primary tumor resection. Material for sequencing was whole RNA from tumor, nontumor lung or frozen PBMC, left unsorted. Samples were donated by 72 untreated early-stage non-small cell lung cancer patients. On each TCR cDNA molecule, a unique molecular identifier was present. One entry per CDR3 protein results from TCRdb running MiXCR on the 5' RACE reads. The sample lists about 36,000 distinct CDR3 sequences; roughly 5.5% were seen once.

The clonotype originates from a female donor with early-stage non-small cell lung cancer. The sample consisted of PBMCs, taken at surgery. The chain couples TRBV28 to TRBJ1-2; D is ambiguous. The CDR3 DNA reads as TGTGCCAGCAGTTTAGACCGGCAAGGCTACACCTTC. Its protein is CASSLDRQGYTF.